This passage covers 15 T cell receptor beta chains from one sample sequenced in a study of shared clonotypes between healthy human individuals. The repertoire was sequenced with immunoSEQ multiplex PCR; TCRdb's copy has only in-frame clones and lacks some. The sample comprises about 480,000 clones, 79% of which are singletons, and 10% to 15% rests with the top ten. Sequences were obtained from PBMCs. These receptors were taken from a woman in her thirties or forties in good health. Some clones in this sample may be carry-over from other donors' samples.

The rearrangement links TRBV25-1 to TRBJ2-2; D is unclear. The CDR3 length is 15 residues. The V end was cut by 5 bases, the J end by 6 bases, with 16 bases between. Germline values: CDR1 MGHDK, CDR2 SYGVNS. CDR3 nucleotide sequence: TGTGCCAGCAGTTCACCACAGTTATTCGCCGGGGAGCTGTTTTTT. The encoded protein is CASSSPQLFAGELFF. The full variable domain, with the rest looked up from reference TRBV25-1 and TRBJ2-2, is EADIYQTPRYLVIGTGKKITLECSQTMGHDKMYWYQQDPGMELHLIHYSYGVNSTEKGDLSSESTVSRIRTEHFPLTLESARPSHTSQYLCASSSPQLFAGELFFGEGSRLTVL.

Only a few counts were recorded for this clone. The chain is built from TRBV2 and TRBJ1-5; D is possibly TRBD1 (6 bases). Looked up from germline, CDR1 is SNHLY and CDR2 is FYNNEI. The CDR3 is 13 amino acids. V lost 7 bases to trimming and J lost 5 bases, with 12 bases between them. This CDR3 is CASTGTPHQPQHF. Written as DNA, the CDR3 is TGTGCCAGCACCGGGACACCGCATCAGCCCCAGCATTTT.

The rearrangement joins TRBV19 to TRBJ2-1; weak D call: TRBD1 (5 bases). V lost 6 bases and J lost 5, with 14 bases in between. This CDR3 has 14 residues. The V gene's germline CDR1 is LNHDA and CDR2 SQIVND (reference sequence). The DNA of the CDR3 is TGTGCCAGTAGGAACCCTGGGGCTAACAATGAGCAGTTCTTC. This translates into CASRNPGANNEQFF.

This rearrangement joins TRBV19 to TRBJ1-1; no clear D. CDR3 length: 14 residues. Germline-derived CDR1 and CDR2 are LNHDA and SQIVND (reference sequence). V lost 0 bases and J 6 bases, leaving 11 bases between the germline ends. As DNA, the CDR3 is TGTGCCAGTAGTATAGATTCGGAGGGTCCTGAAGCTTTCTTT. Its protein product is CASSIDSEGPEAFF.

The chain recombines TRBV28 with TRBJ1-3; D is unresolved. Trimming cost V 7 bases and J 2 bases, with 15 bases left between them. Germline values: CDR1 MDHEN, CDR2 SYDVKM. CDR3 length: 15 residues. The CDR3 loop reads CASTPRAETGNTIYF. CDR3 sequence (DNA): TGTGCCAGCACCCCCCGGGCGGAGACTGGAAACACCATATATTTT. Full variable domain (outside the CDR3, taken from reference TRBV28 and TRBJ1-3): DVKVTQSSRYLVKRTGEKVFLECVQDMDHENMFWYRQDPGLGLRLIYFSYDVKMKEKGDIPEGYSVSREKKERFSLILESASTNQTSMYLCASTPRAETGNTIYFGEGSWLTVV.

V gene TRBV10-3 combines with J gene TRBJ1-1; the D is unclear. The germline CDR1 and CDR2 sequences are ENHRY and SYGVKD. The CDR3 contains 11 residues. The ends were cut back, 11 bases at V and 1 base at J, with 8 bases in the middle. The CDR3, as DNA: TGTGCCGCGATAGAGAACACTGAAGCTTTCTTT. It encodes CAAIENTEAFF.

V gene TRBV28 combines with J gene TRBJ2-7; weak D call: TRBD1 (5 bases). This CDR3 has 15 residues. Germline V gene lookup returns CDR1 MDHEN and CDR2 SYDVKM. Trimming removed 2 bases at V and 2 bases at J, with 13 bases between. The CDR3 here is CASSLGFGAAYEQYF. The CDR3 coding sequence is TGTGCCAGCAGTTTAGGCTTTGGGGCAGCCTACGAGCAGTACTTC.

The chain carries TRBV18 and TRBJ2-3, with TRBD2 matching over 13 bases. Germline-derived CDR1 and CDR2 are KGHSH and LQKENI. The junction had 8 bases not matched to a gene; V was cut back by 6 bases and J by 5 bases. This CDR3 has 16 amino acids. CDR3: CASSKTSGRIGDTQYF. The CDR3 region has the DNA TGTGCCAGCTCGAAGACTAGCGGGAGGATCGGAGATACGCAGTATTTT.

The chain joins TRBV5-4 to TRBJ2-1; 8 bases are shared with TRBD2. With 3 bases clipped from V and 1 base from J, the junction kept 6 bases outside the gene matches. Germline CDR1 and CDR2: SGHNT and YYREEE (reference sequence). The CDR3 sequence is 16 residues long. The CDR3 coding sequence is TGTGCCAGCAGCTCTCCGGGACTAGAGTCCTACAATGAGCAGTTCTTC. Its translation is CASSSPGLESYNEQFF.

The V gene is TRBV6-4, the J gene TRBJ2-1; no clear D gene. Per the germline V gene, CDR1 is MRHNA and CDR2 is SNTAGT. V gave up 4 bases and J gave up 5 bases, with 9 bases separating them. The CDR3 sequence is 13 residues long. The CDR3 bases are TGTGCCAGCAGTGCAGGACGGAACAATGAGCAGTTCTTC. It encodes CASSAGRNNEQFF.

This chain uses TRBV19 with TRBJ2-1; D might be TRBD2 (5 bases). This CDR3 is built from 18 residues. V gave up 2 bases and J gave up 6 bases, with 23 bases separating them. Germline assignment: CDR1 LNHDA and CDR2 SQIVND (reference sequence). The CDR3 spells CASSINKKLPGTFNEQFF. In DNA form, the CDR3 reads TGTGCCAGTAGTATAAATAAAAAACTACCGGGAACTTTCAATGAGCAGTTCTTC.

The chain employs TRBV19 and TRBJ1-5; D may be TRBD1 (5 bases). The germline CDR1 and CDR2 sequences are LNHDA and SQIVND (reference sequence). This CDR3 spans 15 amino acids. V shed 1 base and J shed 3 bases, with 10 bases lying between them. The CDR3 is CASSIGSGPNQPQHF. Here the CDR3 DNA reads TGTGCCAGTAGTATAGGTTCAGGGCCCAATCAGCCCCAGCATTTT.

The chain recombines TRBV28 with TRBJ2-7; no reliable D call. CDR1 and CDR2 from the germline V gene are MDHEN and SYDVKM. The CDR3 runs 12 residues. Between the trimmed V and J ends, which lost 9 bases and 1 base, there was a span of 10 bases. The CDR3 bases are TGTGCCAGTTCAGTGAGGTCCTACGAGCAGTACTTC. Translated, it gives CASSVRSYEQYF.

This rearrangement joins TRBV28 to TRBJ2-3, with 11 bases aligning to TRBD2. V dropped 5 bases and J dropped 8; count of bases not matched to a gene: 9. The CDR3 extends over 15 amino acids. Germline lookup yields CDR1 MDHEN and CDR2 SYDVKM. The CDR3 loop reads CASSPGLAGAGTQYF. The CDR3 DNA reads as TGTGCCAGCAGTCCTGGACTAGCGGGTGCAGGTACGCAGTATTTT.

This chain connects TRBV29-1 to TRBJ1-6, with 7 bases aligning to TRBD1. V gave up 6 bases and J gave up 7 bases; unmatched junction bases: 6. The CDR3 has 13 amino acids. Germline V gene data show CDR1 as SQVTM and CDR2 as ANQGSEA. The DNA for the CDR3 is TGCAGCGTGGGGACAGAATTGAATTCACCCCTCCACTTT. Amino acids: CSVGTELNSPLHF. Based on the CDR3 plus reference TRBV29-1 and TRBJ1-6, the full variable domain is SAVISQKPSRDICQRGTSLTIQCQVDSQVTMMFWYRQQPGQSLTLIATANQGSEATYESGFVIDKFPISRPNLTFSTLTVSNMSPEDSSIYLCSVGTELNSPLHFGNGTRLTVT.